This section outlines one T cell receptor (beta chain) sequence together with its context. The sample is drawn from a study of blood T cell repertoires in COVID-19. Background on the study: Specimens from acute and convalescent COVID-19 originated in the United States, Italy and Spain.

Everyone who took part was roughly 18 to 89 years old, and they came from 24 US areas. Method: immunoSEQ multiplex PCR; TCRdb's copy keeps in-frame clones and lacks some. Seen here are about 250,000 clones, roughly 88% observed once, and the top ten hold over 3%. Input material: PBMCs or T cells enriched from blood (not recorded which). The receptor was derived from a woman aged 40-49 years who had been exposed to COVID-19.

The CDR3 DNA sequence: TGTGCCAGCAGTCTCATACAGGGGTTCAATCAGCCCCAGCATTTT. Protein product: CASSLIQGFNQPQHF. The rearrangement joins TRBV27 to TRBJ1-5; 7 bases are shared with TRBD1. With 5 bases clipped from V and 3 bases from J, the junction kept 7 bases outside the gene matches. This CDR3 contains 15 residues. Per the germline V gene, CDR1 is MNHEY and CDR2 is SMNVEV (reference sequence).